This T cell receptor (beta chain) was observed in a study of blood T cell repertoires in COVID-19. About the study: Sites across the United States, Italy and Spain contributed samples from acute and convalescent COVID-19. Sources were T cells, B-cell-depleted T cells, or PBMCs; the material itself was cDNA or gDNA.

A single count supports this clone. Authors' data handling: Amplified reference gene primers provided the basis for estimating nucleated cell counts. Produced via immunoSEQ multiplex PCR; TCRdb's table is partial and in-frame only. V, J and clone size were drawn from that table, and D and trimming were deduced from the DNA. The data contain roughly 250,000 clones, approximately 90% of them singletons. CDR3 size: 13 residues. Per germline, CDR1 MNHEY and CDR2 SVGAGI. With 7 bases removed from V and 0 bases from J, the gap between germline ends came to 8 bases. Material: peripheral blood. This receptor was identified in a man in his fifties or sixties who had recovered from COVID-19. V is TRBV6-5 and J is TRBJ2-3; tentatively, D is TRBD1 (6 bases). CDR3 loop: CASTRGSTDTQYF. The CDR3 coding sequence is TGTGCCAGCACGAGGGGGAGCACAGATACGCAGTATTTT.